This TCR beta chain appears in the sequencing data of a study of cytomegalovirus exposure and HLA in healthy donors. Primers: 60 Vbeta forward and 13 Jbeta reverse. Assay: immunoSEQ multiplex PCR; the TCRdb copy retains only in-frame clones and omits some. The sample lists fewer than 100,000 clones; 60% to 85% were seen once. The TCR was taken from a man in his sixties in good health and CMV-seropositive. Sequencing used PBMCs.

The CDR3 region is CASSGGPIPYEQYF. CDR3 bases: TGTGCCAGCAGCGGAGGGCCAATACCCTACGAGCAGTACTTC. The rearrangement joins TRBV6-5 to TRBJ2-7; TRBD2 is a possible D gene (6 bases). There are 14 residues in the CDR3. V dropped 6 bases and J dropped 2 bases, with 14 bases sitting between them. Germline CDR1 MNHEY, CDR2 SVGAGI.